This TCR beta chain came from a study of metastatic and nonmetastatic thyroid tumors. Regarding the study as a whole: Reported TCR beta diversity, measured in blood and tumor, was significantly higher for malignant thyroid tumors than for benign nodules.

Every patient was untreated before thyroid surgery. With MiXCR, TCRdb called clones anew from the PCR reads. This table has fewer than 40,000 clones, just under 30% appearing once. V gave up 6 bases and J gave up 8 bases, with 29 bases separating them. CDR3 size: 17 residues. CDR1 is DFQATT and CDR2 is SNEGSKA in the germline V gene (reference sequence). This clone showed up just once. Its antigen is not identified. Sequencing was performed on blood. This TCR came from a female donor with papillary thyroid cancer or a benign thyroid nodule (not recorded which). Some clones in this sample may be carry-over from other donors' samples. The rearrangement joins TRBV20-1 to TRBJ2-1, with TRBD2 as a possible D gene (6 bases). This CDR3 reads CSATSAVSGHSHHEQFF. Written as DNA, the CDR3 is TGCAGTGCAACCTCGGCCGTCAGCGGGCATTCTCATCATGAGCAGTTCTTC.